This T cell receptor beta chain is drawn from a study of tissue T cells after allogeneic stem cell transplantation. Study-wide results and caveats: In patients and mice, blood and spleen missed much of tissue repertoire.

The method was immunoSEQ multiplex PCR; TCRdb's version includes in-frame clones alone and lacks a portion of them. The profile shows around 4,500 clones, 55% to 60% of them singletons. V lost 6 bases and J 0 bases, leaving 9 bases between the germline ends. CDR3 length equals 14 residues. Germline loops: CDR1 KGHPV, CDR2 FQNQEV (reference sequence). Documented time point: mouse harvest day 7 after allogeneic transplant. The graft held 10^6 splenic CD5+ T cells and 10^7 T-cell-depleted bone marrow cells. About this clone itself: Antigen: not known. The gene names given are mouse names. The CDR3 goes on 1 residue after the read ends, and that part is filled in from the germline J gene.

This sequence was found in a female BALB/c mouse given C57BL/6 T cells with graft-versus-host disease after an allogeneic hematopoietic cell transplant. The sample consisted of spleen. The rearrangement joins TRBV26 to TRBJ1-3, with D tentatively TRBD1 (5 bases). The sequenced part of the CDR3 DNA is TGTGCCAGCAGGGCAGGGTATTCTGGAAATACGCTCTAT. Its translation is CASRAGYSGNTLY. The whole CDR3 protein is CASRAGYSGNTLYF.